The rows below give T cell receptor beta chains drawn from one sample of a study of shared clonotypes between healthy human individuals. Profiling relied on immunoSEQ multiplex PCR, and the TCRdb table lists in-frame clones only, not all of them. In the table there are approximately 2,300,000 clones, around 92% of which are singletons. The sequencing sample was made of naive CD4+ T cells from PBMCs. The origin of the receptors is a man aged 18 to 29 in good health. Some clones in this sample may be carry-over from other donors' samples. Each CDR3 is given without its conserved first and last residue. D genes are given only for firm matches.

v_call: TRBV27
j_call: TRBJ2-1
d_call: .
cdr3_aa: ASSSAGPYNEQF

v_call: TRBV30
j_call: TRBJ1-5
d_call: .
cdr3_aa: AWTHGGLANQPQH

v_call: TRBV7-9
j_call: TRBJ2-1
d_call: .
cdr3_aa: ASSLRLRGRNEQF

v_call: TRBV5-1
j_call: TRBJ2-3
d_call: TRBD1
cdr3_aa: ASSNAGQGFTDTQY

v_call: TRBV5-6
j_call: TRBJ2-5
d_call: .
cdr3_aa: ASSFWGGWETQY

v_call: TRBV19
j_call: TRBJ2-1
d_call: .
cdr3_aa: ASSIGMNGRNNEQF

v_call: TRBV6-5
j_call: TRBJ1-1
d_call: .
cdr3_aa: ASSYSQGYEAF

v_call: TRBV5-1
j_call: TRBJ2-3
d_call: .
cdr3_aa: ASSPEGGTDTQY

v_call: TRBV6-5
j_call: TRBJ2-1
d_call: .
cdr3_aa: ASSYSGGSYNEQF

v_call: TRBV19
j_call: TRBJ1-1
d_call: TRBD1
cdr3_aa: ASAPGQGRTEAF

v_call: TRBV2
j_call: TRBJ2-3
d_call: .
cdr3_aa: ASSRQISTDTQY

v_call: TRBV28
j_call: TRBJ2-7
d_call: TRBD1
cdr3_aa: ASSFLSGTGDYEQY

v_call: TRBV5-1
j_call: TRBJ2-3
d_call: .
cdr3_aa: ASSLGGETPTDTQY

v_call: TRBV4-1
j_call: TRBJ1-3
d_call: .
cdr3_aa: ASSQDLGPGNTIY

v_call: TRBV11-2
j_call: TRBJ2-7
d_call: TRBD2
cdr3_aa: ASSSGWIAGGLREQY

v_call: TRBV7-4
j_call: TRBJ1-2
d_call: TRBD1
cdr3_aa: ASLDRARSYGYT

v_call: TRBV6-5
j_call: TRBJ2-7
d_call: TRBD1
cdr3_aa: ASSRDSLSYEQY

v_call: TRBV7-9
j_call: TRBJ1-4
d_call: .
cdr3_aa: ASSLGRDGEKLF

v_call: TRBV19
j_call: TRBJ2-1
d_call: .
cdr3_aa: ASSIGAALYNEQF

v_call: TRBV5-8
j_call: TRBJ2-7
d_call: TRBD1
cdr3_aa: ASSIGQGYYEQY

v_call: TRBV5-1
j_call: TRBJ2-7
d_call: TRBD1
cdr3_aa: ASSLTGDYEQY

v_call: TRBV28
j_call: TRBJ1-5
d_call: TRBD1
cdr3_aa: ASNRGPQH

v_call: TRBV19
j_call: TRBJ1-5
d_call: .
cdr3_aa: ATEGGEATGNQPQH

v_call: TRBV18
j_call: TRBJ2-3
d_call: TRBD1
cdr3_aa: ASSPGTGTSTDTQY

v_call: TRBV18
j_call: TRBJ1-1
d_call: .
cdr3_aa: ASSPPSRDGTEAF

v_call: TRBV7-3
j_call: TRBJ2-2
d_call: .
cdr3_aa: ASSLSGTTGELF

v_call: TRBV9
j_call: TRBJ2-5
d_call: .
cdr3_aa: ASSLAREETQY

v_call: TRBV7-9
j_call: TRBJ1-2
d_call: TRBD1
cdr3_aa: ASSWQGAGYGYT

v_call: TRBV18
j_call: TRBJ1-5
d_call: TRBD1
cdr3_aa: ASSPWGVTGIGQH

v_call: TRBV5-5
j_call: TRBJ1-1
d_call: .
cdr3_aa: ASSFHGGGNTEAF

v_call: TRBV28
j_call: TRBJ1-4
d_call: .
cdr3_aa: ASSPPGTSTNEKLF

v_call: TRBV7-8
j_call: TRBJ1-2
d_call: .
cdr3_aa: ASSLADTGYT

v_call: TRBV7-8
j_call: TRBJ2-7
d_call: .
cdr3_aa: ASSSVSGLIPYEQY